Given below is one TCR beta chain in context. MiXCR, applied by TCRdb to the RT-PCR reads, yields one record per CDR3 protein. The table shows fewer than 650,000 distinct CDR3 sequences, with approximately 12% occurring only once. These data come from a study of response to subunit inactivated influenza vaccine. CDR3 size: 14 residues. CDR1 is DFQATT, CDR2 SNEGSKA, per germline (reference sequence). V was clipped by 6 bases and J by 4 bases, with 18 bases between them. Sequenced here: PBMCs from blood, sampled more than 35 days after vaccination. This sequence joins TRBV20-1 and TRBJ1-2, with no clear D. This clonotype was obtained from a middle-aged man who received an inactivated influenza vaccine. This CDR3 is CSATRWGETYGYTF. CDR3 nucleotide sequence: TGCAGTGCAACCCGGTGGGGAGAGACCTATGGCTACACCTTC.